What follows describes a single T cell receptor (beta chain). The sample is drawn from a study of blood T cell repertoires in COVID-19. TCRdb's table, derived via immunoSEQ multiplex PCR, lists solely in-frame clones and lacks some. The sample contains approximately 99,000 clones, roughly 89% of which appear only once. The CDR3 spans 17 residues. The V segment lost 5 bases and the J segment 4 bases; nucleotides outside the gene matches: 13. Germline loops: CDR1 KGHSH, CDR2 LQKENI. This TCR derives from a man between 65 and 85 years old with active or convalescent COVID-19. The rearrangement links TRBV18 to TRBJ1-4; 7 bases align to TRBD1. Sequences were obtained from peripheral blood. The CDR3 protein is CASSFSGQLEGNEKLFF. The CDR3 bases are TGTGCCAGCTCATTTTCGGGACAGCTGGAGGGTAATGAAAAACTGTTTTTT.